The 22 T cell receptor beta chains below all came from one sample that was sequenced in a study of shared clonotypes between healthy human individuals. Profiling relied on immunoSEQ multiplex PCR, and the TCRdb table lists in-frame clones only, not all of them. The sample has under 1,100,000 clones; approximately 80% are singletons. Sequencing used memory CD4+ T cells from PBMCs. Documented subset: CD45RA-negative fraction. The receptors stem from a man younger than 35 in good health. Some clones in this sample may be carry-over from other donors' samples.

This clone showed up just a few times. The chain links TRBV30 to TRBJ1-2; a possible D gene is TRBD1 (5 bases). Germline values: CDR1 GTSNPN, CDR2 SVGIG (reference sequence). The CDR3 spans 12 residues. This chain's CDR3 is CLTEVGTGGYTF. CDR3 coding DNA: TGTCTCACGGAGGTGGGGACTGGGGGCTACACCTTC.

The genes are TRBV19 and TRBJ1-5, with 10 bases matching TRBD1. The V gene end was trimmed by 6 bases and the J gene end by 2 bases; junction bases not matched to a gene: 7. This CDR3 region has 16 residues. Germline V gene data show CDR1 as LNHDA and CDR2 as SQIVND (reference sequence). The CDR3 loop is CASRPIGTGGNQPQHF. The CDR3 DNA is TGTGCCAGTAGACCAATCGGGACAGGGGGCAATCAGCCCCAGCATTTT.

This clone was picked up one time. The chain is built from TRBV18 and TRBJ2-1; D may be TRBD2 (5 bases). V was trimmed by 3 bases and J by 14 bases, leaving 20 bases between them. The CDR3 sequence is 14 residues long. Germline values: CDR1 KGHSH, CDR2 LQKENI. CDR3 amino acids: CASSPYGIGIGKFF. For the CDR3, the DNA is TGTGCCAGCTCACCCTACGGCATCGGGATCGGCAAGTTCTTC. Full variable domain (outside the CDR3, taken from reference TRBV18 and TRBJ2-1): NAGVMQNPRHLVRRRGQEARLRCSPMKGHSHVYWYRQLPEEGLKFMVYLQKENIIDESGMPKERFSAEFPKEGPSILRIQQVVRGDSAAYFCASSPYGIGIGKFFGPGTRLTVL.

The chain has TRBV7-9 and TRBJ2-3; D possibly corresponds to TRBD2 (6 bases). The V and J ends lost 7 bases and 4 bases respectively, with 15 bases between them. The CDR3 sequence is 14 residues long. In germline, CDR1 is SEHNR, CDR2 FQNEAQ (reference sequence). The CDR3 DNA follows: TGTGCCAGCACCCCGGACGGGAGTTCAGATACGCAGTATTTT. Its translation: CASTPDGSSDTQYF. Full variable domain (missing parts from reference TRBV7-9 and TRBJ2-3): DTGVSQNPRHKITKRGQNVTFRCDPISEHNRLYWYRQTLGQGPEFLTYFQNEAQLEKSRLLSDRFSAERPKGSFSTLEIQRTEQGDSAMYLCASTPDGSSDTQYFGPGTRLTVL.

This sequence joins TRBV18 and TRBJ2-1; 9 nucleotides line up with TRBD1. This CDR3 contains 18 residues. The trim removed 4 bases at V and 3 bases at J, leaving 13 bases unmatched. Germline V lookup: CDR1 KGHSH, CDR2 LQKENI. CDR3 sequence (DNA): TGTGCCAGCTCACTAAGGAGTCGTCGGGACAGGGTCTACAATGAGCAGTTCTTC. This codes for CASSLRSRRDRVYNEQFF.

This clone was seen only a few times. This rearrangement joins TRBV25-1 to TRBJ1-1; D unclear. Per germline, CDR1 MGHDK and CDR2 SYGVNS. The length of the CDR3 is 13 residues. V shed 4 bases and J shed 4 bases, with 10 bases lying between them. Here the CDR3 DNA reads TGTGCCAGCAGTGCAGCAGGTTTCACTGAAGCTTTCTTT. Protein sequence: CASSAAGFTEAFF.

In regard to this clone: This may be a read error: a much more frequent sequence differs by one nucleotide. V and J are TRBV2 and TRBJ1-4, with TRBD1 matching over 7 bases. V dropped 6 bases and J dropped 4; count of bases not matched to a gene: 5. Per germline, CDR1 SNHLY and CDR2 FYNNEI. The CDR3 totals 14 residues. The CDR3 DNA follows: TGTGCCAGCAGGAGGGGACAGCTTAATGAAAAACTGTTTTTT. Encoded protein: CASRRGQLNEKLFF.

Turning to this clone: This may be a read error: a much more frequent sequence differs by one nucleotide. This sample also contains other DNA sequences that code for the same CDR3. As DNA, the CDR3 is TGTGCCAGCAGCTCTCAAGAGACCCAGTACTTC. This encodes CASSSQETQYF. The chain recombines TRBV7-6 with TRBJ2-5; D not resolved. Germline CDR1 is SGHVS and CDR2 is FNYEAQ. Trimming left V 4 bases short and J 2 bases short, with 2 bases between. This CDR3 contains 11 residues.

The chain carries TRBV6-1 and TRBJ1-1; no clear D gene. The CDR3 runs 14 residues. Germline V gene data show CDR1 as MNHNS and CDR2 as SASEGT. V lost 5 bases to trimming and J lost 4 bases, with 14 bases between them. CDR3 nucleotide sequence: TGTGCCAGCAGTCGAGACCCCATGTCCACTGAAGCTTTCTTT. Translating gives CASSRDPMSTEAFF.

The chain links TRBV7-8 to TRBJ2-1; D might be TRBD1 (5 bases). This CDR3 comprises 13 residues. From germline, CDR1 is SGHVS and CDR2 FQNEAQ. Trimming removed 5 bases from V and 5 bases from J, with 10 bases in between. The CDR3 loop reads CASSKDRNNEQFF. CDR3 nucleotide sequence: TGTGCCAGCAGCAAAGACAGAAACAATGAGCAGTTCTTC.

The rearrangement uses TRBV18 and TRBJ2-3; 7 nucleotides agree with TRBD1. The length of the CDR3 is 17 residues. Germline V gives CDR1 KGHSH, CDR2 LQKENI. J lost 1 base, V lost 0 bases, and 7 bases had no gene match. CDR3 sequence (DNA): TGTGCCAGCTCACCACCGGGCTGGACAGGCGGCACAGATACGCAGTATTTT. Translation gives CASSPPGWTGGTDTQYF.

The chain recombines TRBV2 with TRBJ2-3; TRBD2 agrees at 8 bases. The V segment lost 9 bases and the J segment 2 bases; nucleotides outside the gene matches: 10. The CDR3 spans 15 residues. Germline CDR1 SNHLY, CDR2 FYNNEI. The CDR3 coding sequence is TGTGCCAGTCAGTATGGCGGGGGGTTCACAGATACGCAGTATTTT. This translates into CASQYGGGFTDTQYF.

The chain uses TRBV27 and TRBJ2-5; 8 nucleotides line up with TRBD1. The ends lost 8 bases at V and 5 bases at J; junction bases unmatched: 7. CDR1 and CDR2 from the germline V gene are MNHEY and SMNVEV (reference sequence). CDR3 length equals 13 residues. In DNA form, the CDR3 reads TGTGCCAGCCGGAGGACAGGGACGGAGACCCAGTACTTC. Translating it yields CASRRTGTETQYF.

In DNA, the CDR3 is TGCGCCAGCAGGATCGGGCTTATGAACACTGAAGCTTTCTTT. Its translation is CASRIGLMNTEAFF. This chain connects TRBV5-1 to TRBJ1-1; D gene unclear. Trimming took off 5 bases at V and 0 bases at J, with 11 bases between the two ends. The CDR3 runs to 14 residues. Germline V CDR1 and CDR2: SGHRS, YFSETQ.

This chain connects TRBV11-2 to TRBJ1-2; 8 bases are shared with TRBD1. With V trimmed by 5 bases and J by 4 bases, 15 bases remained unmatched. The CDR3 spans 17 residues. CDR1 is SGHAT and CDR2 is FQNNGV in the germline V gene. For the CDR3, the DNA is TGTGCCAGCAGCGGGGGGACAGGCAGCGCCAGGATCTATGGCTACACCTTC. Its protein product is CASSGGTGSARIYGYTF.

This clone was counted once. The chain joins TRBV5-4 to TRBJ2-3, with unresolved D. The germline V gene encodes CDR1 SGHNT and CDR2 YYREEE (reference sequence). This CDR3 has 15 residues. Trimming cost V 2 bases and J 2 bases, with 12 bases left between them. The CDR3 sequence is CASSFRAMPTDTQYF. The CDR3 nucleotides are TGTGCCAGCAGCTTCCGTGCGATGCCCACAGATACGCAGTATTTT.

DNA of the CDR3: TGTGCCAGCAGCTTGTCCTTGAACACAGATACGCAGTATTTT. It yields the protein CASSLSLNTDTQYF. This chain uses TRBV5-4 with TRBJ2-3; D unclear. Germline lookup yields CDR1 SGHNT and CDR2 YYREEE (reference sequence). V was pared by 1 base and J by 2 bases, with 8 bases between. The CDR3 contains 14 residues.

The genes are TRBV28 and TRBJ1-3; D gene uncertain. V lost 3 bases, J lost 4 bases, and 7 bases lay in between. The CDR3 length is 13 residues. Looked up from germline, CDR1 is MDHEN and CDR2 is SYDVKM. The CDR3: CASSFSGGNTIYF. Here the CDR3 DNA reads TGTGCCAGCAGTTTCTCGGGAGGAAACACCATATATTTT.

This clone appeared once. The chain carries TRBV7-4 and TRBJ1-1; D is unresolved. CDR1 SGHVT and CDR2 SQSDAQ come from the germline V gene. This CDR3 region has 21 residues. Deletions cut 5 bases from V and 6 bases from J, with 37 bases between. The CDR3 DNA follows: TGTGCCAGCAGCCGTCGCATCTTGCGCGAGGGTGACCCCCGCCGAGGTCCTGAAGCTTTCTTT. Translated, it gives CASSRRILREGDPRRGPEAFF. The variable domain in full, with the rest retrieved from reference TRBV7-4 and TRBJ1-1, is GAGVSQSPRYKVAKRGRDVALRCDSISGHVTLYWYRQTLGQGSEVLTYSQSDAQRDKSGRPSGRFSAERPERSVSTLKIQRTEQGDSAVYLCASSRRILREGDPRRGPEAFFGQGTRLTVV.

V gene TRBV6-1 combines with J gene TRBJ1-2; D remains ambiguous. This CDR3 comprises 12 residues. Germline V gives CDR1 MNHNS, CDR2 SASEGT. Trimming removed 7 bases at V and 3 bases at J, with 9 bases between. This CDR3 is CASIKLDYGYTF. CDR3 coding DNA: TGTGCCAGCATTAAGCTGGACTATGGCTACACCTTC.

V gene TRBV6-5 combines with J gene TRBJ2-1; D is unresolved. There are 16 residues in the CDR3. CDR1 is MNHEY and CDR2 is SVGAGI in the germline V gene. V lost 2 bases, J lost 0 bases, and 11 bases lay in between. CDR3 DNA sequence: TGTGCCAGCAGTTACCGTGGGTCCAGCTCCTACAATGAGCAGTTCTTC. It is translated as CASSYRGSSSYNEQFF.

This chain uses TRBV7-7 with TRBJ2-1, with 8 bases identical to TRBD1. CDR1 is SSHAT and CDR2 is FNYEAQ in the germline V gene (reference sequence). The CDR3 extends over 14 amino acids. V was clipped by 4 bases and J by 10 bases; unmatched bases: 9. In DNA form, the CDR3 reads TGTGCCAGCAGCTCCCGGACAGGGTCCGCCGAGCAGTTCTTC. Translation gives CASSSRTGSAEQFF.